This T cell receptor (beta chain) is from a study of shared clonotypes between healthy human individuals. At the deep level, the assay was run. The genomic DNA of each subset was split evenly across several immunoSEQ plates. Profiling relied on immunoSEQ multiplex PCR, and the TCRdb table lists in-frame clones only, not all of them. The sample holds about 960,000 clones, roughly 72% seen once. CD4+ cell separation produced CD45RA+ naive and CD45RA-negative memory subsets. General observations from the study: Larger richness was generally estimated for naive than memory subsets.

Note on this clone: Its antigen is still unknown.

The length of the CDR3 is 11 residues. V was trimmed by 5 bases and J by 4 bases, leaving 8 bases between them. The germline CDR1 and CDR2 sequences are DFQATT and SNEGSKA (reference sequence). The rearrangement links TRBV20-1 to TRBJ2-5, with unresolved D. This receptor was taken from a young man in good health. Input material: memory CD4+ T cells sorted from blood. Described subset: CD45RA-negative fraction. The CDR3 spells CSAQRPETQYF. CDR3 nucleotides: TGCAGTGCTCAGAGACCAGAGACCCAGTACTTC.